This entry lists 14 T cell receptor beta chains sequenced from one sample in a study of cytomegalovirus exposure and HLA in healthy donors. The PCR was carried out with 60 Vbeta primers and 13 Jbeta primers. TCRdb keeps only in-frame clones here, not all; method: immunoSEQ multiplex PCR. The sample lists roughly 130,000 clones; approximately 61% were seen once. Sample: PBMCs. The receptors come from a young man in good health and CMV-seropositive.

The chain is built from TRBV11-2 and TRBJ2-2; 8 nucleotides align to TRBD2. J gave up 7 bases and V 2 bases, and 3 bases lay outside the gene matches. Germline lookup yields CDR1 SGHAT and CDR2 FQNNGV. This CDR3 is 14 amino acids long. The CDR3 loop is CASSLFRGGGELFF. The CDR3 DNA is TGTGCCAGCAGCTTATTTCGGGGGGGCGGGGAGCTGTTTTTT. The full variable domain, in which reference TRBV11-2 and TRBJ2-2 provide the parts outside the CDR3, is EAGVAQSPRYKIIEKRQSVAFWCNPISGHATLYWYQQILGQGPKLLIQFQNNGVVDDSQLPKDRFSAERLKGVDSTLKIQPAKLEDSAVYLCASSLFRGGGELFFGEGSRLTVL.

This clone was recorded a few times. This chain uses TRBV5-4 with TRBJ2-2; 7 bases agree with TRBD1. The germline V gene has CDR1 SGHNT and CDR2 YYREEE (reference sequence). J gave up 0 bases and V 4 bases, and 6 bases lay outside the gene matches. This CDR3 has 16 residues. The CDR3 nucleotides are TGTGCCAGCAGCCAAGCAGACAGGGCGAACACCGGGGAGCTGTTTTTT. It specifies CASSQADRANTGELFF.

V and J are TRBV15 and TRBJ2-1; weak D call: TRBD1 (6 bases). CDR1 is LNHNV, CDR2 YYDKDF, per germline (reference sequence). The CDR3 is 13 amino acids. The ends were cut back, 3 bases at V and 7 bases at J, with 10 bases in the middle. The DNA of the CDR3 is TGTGCCACCAGCAGCAGGGGCGGGAATGAGCAGTTCTTC. It codes for CATSSRGGNEQFF.

This clone appeared a few times. Here the CDR3 reads CASSPGQGLGSYEQYF. The CDR3, as DNA: TGCGCCAGCAGCCCAGGACAGGGCTTGGGCTCCTACGAGCAGTACTTC. The chain combines TRBV4-1 with TRBJ2-7, with 8 bases lining up with TRBD1. Germline V gene lookup returns CDR1 MGHRA and CDR2 YSYEKL. This CDR3 spans 16 amino acids. The V and J ends lost 4 bases and 0 bases, in that order; junction bases with no gene match: 8.

This clone has only one observation. The chain combines TRBV29-1 with TRBJ2-1; maybe TRBD2 (5 bases). Germline assignment: CDR1 SQVTM and CDR2 ANQGSEA. V shed 4 bases and J shed 4 bases, with 14 bases lying between them. The CDR3 consists of 14 residues. CDR3 region: CSVGSGNTYNEQFF. The DNA of the CDR3 is TGCAGCGTTGGATCGGGAAATACTTACAATGAGCAGTTCTTC.

This sequence joins TRBV6-6 and TRBJ1-3; perhaps TRBD1 as D (5 bases). Trimming pared 2 bases from V and 3 bases from J, leaving 8 bases between. This CDR3 is 14 amino acids long. From germline, CDR1 is MNHNY and CDR2 SVGAGI (reference sequence). DNA for the CDR3: TGTGCCAGCAGTTACGTGGGGGGTGGAAACACCATATATTTT. Protein: CASSYVGGGNTIYF.

The chain combines TRBV7-9 with TRBJ2-2, with 7 positions matching TRBD1. V shed 4 bases and J 2 bases; nucleotides not matched to a gene: 7. Germline assignment: CDR1 SEHNR and CDR2 FQNEAQ (reference sequence). The CDR3 is 16 amino acids. CDR3 sequence (DNA): TGTGCCAGCAGCTCGACAGGGCTTCTCAACACCGGGGAGCTGTTTTTT. Translating gives CASSSTGLLNTGELFF.

This chain uses TRBV28 with TRBJ1-6; 9 nucleotides align to TRBD1. The junction had 9 bases not matched to a gene; V was cut back by 5 bases and J by 10 bases. Germline V gene lookup returns CDR1 MDHEN and CDR2 SYDVKM. The CDR3 sequence is 15 residues long. The CDR3 region is CASSQQGAESSPLHF. The CDR3 coding sequence is TGTGCCAGCAGTCAACAGGGGGCAGAGTCATCACCCCTCCACTTT. The complete variable domain, with remaining parts taken from reference TRBV28 and TRBJ1-6, reads DVKVTQSSRYLVKRTGEKVFLECVQDMDHENMFWYRQDPGLGLRLIYFSYDVKMKEKGDIPEGYSVSREKKERFSLILESASTNQTSMYLCASSQQGAESSPLHFGNGTRLTVT.

The chain has TRBV13 and TRBJ2-3; 10 positions agree with TRBD2. With 7 bases clipped from V and 3 bases from J, the junction kept 10 bases outside the gene matches. Germline V CDR1 and CDR2: PRHDT, FYEKMQ (reference sequence). The CDR3 runs 16 residues. Here the CDR3 reads CASKTIEAGGTDTQYF. The CDR3 bases are TGTGCCAGCAAAACGATAGAAGCGGGAGGGACAGATACGCAGTATTTT.

This clone was detected a few times. This sequence joins TRBV5-6 and TRBJ1-4; maybe TRBD1 (5 bases). The CDR3 has 15 residues. V lost 0 bases, J lost 5 bases, and 11 bases lay in between. Germline CDR1 reads SGHDT; CDR2 reads YYEEEE. The CDR3 loop reads CASSLAGHLNEKLFF. CDR3 DNA: TGTGCCAGCAGCTTGGCCGGACACCTAAATGAAAAACTGTTTTTT.

V and J are TRBV27 and TRBJ2-7; 7 positions agree with TRBD1. From germline, CDR1 is MNHEY and CDR2 SMNVEV (reference sequence). The CDR3 is 19 amino acids. With V trimmed by 6 bases and J by 2 bases, 22 bases remained unmatched. The CDR3 protein is CASRPNRGRRNVDTYEQYF. The CDR3 DNA reads TGTGCCAGCAGACCAAACAGGGGACGACGAAATGTGGACACCTACGAGCAGTACTTC.

In its sample, this clone was seen a few times. The rearrangement links TRBV4-1 to TRBJ2-7; perhaps TRBD1 as D (6 bases). CDR3 length: 13 residues. With 5 bases removed from V and 2 bases from J, the gap between germline ends came to 10 bases. The germline V gene has CDR1 MGHRA and CDR2 YSYEKL. CDR3 protein: CASSYRDTYEQYF. CDR3 coding DNA: TGCGCCAGCAGCTACAGGGACACCTACGAGCAGTACTTC.

This clone was counted a few times. The CDR3 DNA sequence: TGTGCCAGCAGCAAACTAGACCAGGGGGCAGAGCAGCCCCAGCATTTT. It translates to CASSKLDQGAEQPQHF. The gene calls are TRBV21-1 and TRBJ1-5; TRBD1, as called in the table, went unchecked against the DNA. TRBV21-1 is described as a pseudogene. The CDR3 has 16 residues.

The V and J genes are TRBV6-5 and TRBJ1-1; 11 bases are shared with TRBD1. Germline CDR1 is MNHEY and CDR2 is SVGAGI. V was clipped by 8 bases and J by 4 bases; unmatched bases: 9. This CDR3 has 15 residues. This CDR3 reads CASLGTGGAGTEAFF. CDR3 in DNA: TGTGCCAGCCTCGGGACAGGGGGTGCTGGCACTGAAGCTTTCTTT.